This T cell receptor (beta chain) was profiled in a study of blood T cell repertoires in COVID-19. The method was immunoSEQ multiplex PCR; TCRdb's version includes in-frame clones alone and lacks a portion of them. The sample yields about 15,000 clones, roughly 85% seen once. Germline assignment: CDR1 SGHVS and CDR2 FNYEAQ. Trimming at V came to 5 bases and at J to 5 bases, leaving 18 bases not matched to a gene. This CDR3 is built from 19 residues. The TCR sequence derives from an older man in a cohort sampled during active COVID-19. The chain couples TRBV7-6 to TRBJ2-2; TRBD2 aligns across 9 bases. Sequencing used peripheral blood. As DNA, the CDR3 is TGTGCCAGCAGCCCTAAGGCGCAGGGGAATCTAGCGGGAACCGGGGAGCTGTTTTTT. As protein: CASSPKAQGNLAGTGELFF.